These T cell receptor beta chains were read from a single sample in a study of post-analysis software for immune sequencing data. MiXCR, run by TCRdb on the PCR reads, gives a single entry per CDR3 protein. The top ten clones hold approximately 11% of a sample with roughly 650,000 distinct CDR3 sequences, approximately 60% of them seen once. The material sequenced was blood. The receptors come from a girl aged 2 to 9 with multiple sclerosis. The CDR3 runs from the conserved cysteine through the conserved F or W. D genes are given only for firm matches. Clone size appears in some rows only: once, few, many, or a class for an expanded clone.

>NA|few|TRBJ2-7|TRBV20-1
TGCAGTGCTAAGCGCGGCTCCTACGAGCAGTACTTC
CSAKRGSYEQYF
>NA|few|TRBJ2-7|TRBV4-1
TGCGCCAGCAGCCAAGAGGAGAAGGCGGAGCAGTACTTC
CASSQEEKAEQYF
>TRBD2|NA|TRBJ2-1|TRBV7-2
TGTGCCAGCATCCTACTAGCGGCTTCCTACAATGAGCAGTTCTTC
CASILLAASYNEQFF
>TRBD1|few|TRBJ2-3|TRBV7-9
TGTGCCAGCAACTTCGCAGGGACAGGGGGCCATTTAAGCACAGATACGCAGTATTTT
CASNFAGTGGHLSTDTQYF
>NA|NA|TRBJ2-5|TRBV11-2
TGTGCCAGCAGCCGAAATTCGCAGGGACACGAGACCCAGTACTTC
CASSRNSQGHETQYF
>TRBD2|NA|TRBJ2-3|TRBV6-5
TGTGCCAGCAGTTCCCGGTTCAACAGCGGGGCTCGGGGTACGCAGTATTTT
CASSSRFNSGARGTQYF
>TRBD2|NA|TRBJ2-5|TRBV7-9
TGTGCCAGCAGCTCCCCGGGACTAGCCGTACAAGAGACCCAGTACTTC
CASSSPGLAVQETQYF
>NA|NA|TRBJ1-2|TRBV29-1
TGCAGCGTTGTAGGAGGCAGGGGACCCTATGGCTACACCTTC
CSVVGGRGPYGYTF
>TRBD1|few|TRBJ2-7|TRBV28
TGTGCCAGCAGTCGCCTACAAGACAGGGGAAGGGCCTACGAGCAGTACTTC
CASSRLQDRGRAYEQYF
>NA|few|TRBJ1-5|TRBV12-3/TRBV12-4
TGTGCCAGCAGTTTCCGGGCAGGGGTTGAAGCTCAGCCCCAGCATTTT
CASSFRAGVEAQPQHF
>TRBD2|NA|TRBJ2-1|TRBV4-1
TGCGCCAGCAGCCAAGGGGGACTAGCCCAGGAGCAGTTCTTC
CASSQGGLAQEQFF
>NA|NA|TRBJ1-4|TRBV29-1
TGCAGCGGGGCCTGGATGAGTGAAAAACTGTTTTTT
CSGAWMSEKLFF
>NA|NA|TRBJ2-7|TRBV7-9
TGTGCCAGCAGCCCTCCGGGGCGCGTGGAGGACGAGCAGTACTTC
CASSPPGRVEDEQYF
>TRBD1|few|TRBJ1-6|TRBV24-1
TGTGCCACCGCCAAGGGGGGACAGTCACCCCTCCACTTT
CATAKGGQSPLHF
>NA|NA|TRBJ1-4|TRBV20-1
TGCAGTGCTAGGACAGTTGAAAAACTGTTTTTT
CSARTVEKLFF
>NA|once|TRBJ2-7|TRBV15
TGTGCCACCAGCGCCGACGGGGGTAACTACGAGCAGTACTTC
CATSADGGNYEQYF
>NA|NA|TRBJ2-1|TRBV7-8
TGTGCCAGCAGCTTAGTACGGTCGCAGGGGTTGGGTGAGCAGTTCTTC
CASSLVRSQGLGEQFF
>NA|NA|TRBJ2-3|TRBV7-3
TGTGCCAGCAGCCCCTCCGGGATATCTGGGACAGATACGCAGTATTTT
CASSPSGISGTDTQYF
>TRBD2|NA|TRBJ2-3|TRBV5-1
TGCGCCAGCAGCTCCACTAGCGGGAGCCGCACAGATACGCAGTATTTT
CASSSTSGSRTDTQYF
>NA|NA|TRBJ1-6|TRBV7-2
TGTGCCAGCAGTAAGAGACAGCGTAATTCACCCCTCCACTTT
CASSKRQRNSPLHF
>NA|NA|TRBJ1-1|TRBV29-1
TGCAGCGTTCAGGACACTGAAGCTTTCTTT
CSVQDTEAFF
>TRBD2|once|TRBJ2-3|TRBV20-1
TGCAGTGCTAGTTCGGGTTGGACTAGCGGCACAGATACGCAGTATTTT
CSASSGWTSGTDTQYF